The 16 T cell receptor beta chains below were found in one sample sequenced in a study of blood T cell repertoires in COVID-19 (TCRdb year 2020). The library was generated by the immunoSEQ multiplex PCR assay. TCRdb retrieved this table from immuneACCESS and kept in-frame rearrangements only. Not all clones are present; in checked studies, unresolved V genes account for under half, and no reason is known for the remainder. Counted in this sample were 150,000 to 200,000 clones; around 82% of them appeared once. The ten most abundant clones make up about 15% of the sample. The sequenced sample consisted of PBMCs or T cells enriched from blood (not recorded which). These receptors came from a woman in her 50s with acute COVID-19.

The chain carries TRBV3-1 (or the pseudogene TRBV3-2) and TRBJ2-1; 9 bases align to TRBD2. This CDR3 is 16 amino acids long. Germline CDR1 is LGHDT and CDR2 is YNNKEL (reference sequence). With V trimmed by 1 base and J by 6 bases, 7 bases remained unmatched. CDR3 DNA: TGTGCCAGCAGCCAAGGTTCAGCGGGGGGATTCAATGAGCAGTTCTTC. This translates into CASSQGSAGGFNEQFF.

The rearrangement joins TRBV11-2 to TRBJ2-1, with unresolved D. The CDR3 length is 14 residues. The germline gives CDR1 SGHAT, CDR2 FQNNGV. V was clipped by 3 bases and J by 8 bases, with 14 bases between them. CDR3 DNA sequence: TGTGCCAGCAGCTTCGTGTACCCCCGCGATGAGCAGTTCTTC. Protein sequence: CASSFVYPRDEQFF. Supplemented by reference TRBV11-2 and TRBJ2-1, the full variable domain reads EAGVAQSPRYKIIEKRQSVAFWCNPISGHATLYWYQQILGQGPKLLIQFQNNGVVDDSQLPKDRFSAERLKGVDSTLKIQPAKLEDSAVYLCASSFVYPRDEQFFGPGTRLTVL.

V gene TRBV3-1 (or the pseudogene TRBV3-2) combines with J gene TRBJ1-3; the D gene is possibly TRBD1 (6 bases). Deletions cut 3 bases from V and 7 bases from J, with 19 bases between. The length of the CDR3 is 16 residues. Germline lookup yields CDR1 LGHDT and CDR2 YNNKEL (reference sequence). The CDR3: CASSQQTGLRGNTIYF. DNA of the CDR3: TGTGCCAGCAGCCAGCAGACAGGACTGCGAGGGAACACCATATATTTT.

The chain couples TRBV29-1 to TRBJ1-1; possibly TRBD1 for D (6 bases). Germline loops: CDR1 SQVTM, CDR2 ANQGSEA. This CDR3 is 15 amino acids long. Trimming took 3 bases from V and 1 from J, leaving 15 bases between them. The CDR3 loop reads CSVERDTMRNTEAFF. CDR3 DNA: TGCAGCGTTGAGAGGGACACAATGAGGAACACTGAAGCTTTCTTT.

The J gene is TRBJ1-3, the V gene TRBV28; possibly TRBD1 for D (6 bases). The germline V gene encodes CDR1 MDHEN and CDR2 SYDVKM. The length of the CDR3 is 16 residues. The V end lost 6 bases, the J end lost 1 base, and 16 bases lay between the germline ends. The DNA of the CDR3 is TGTGCCAGCAGGCAGGGGATGATGGATTCTGGAAACACCATATATTTT. It translates to CASRQGMMDSGNTIYF.

V usage is TRBV2 and J usage is TRBJ2-3; D is perhaps TRBD2 (7 bases). This CDR3 has 15 amino acids. Germline V lookup: CDR1 SNHLY, CDR2 FYNNEI. V gave up 5 bases and J gave up 5 bases, with 17 bases separating them. The CDR3 DNA reads TGTGCCAGCAGTCGGGGAGGGCAGGGGATAGATACGCAGTATTTT. As protein: CASSRGGQGIDTQYF.

V is TRBV5-4 and J is TRBJ2-1, with TRBD2 matching over 11 bases. V was clipped by 5 bases and J by 7 bases; unmatched bases: 11. Germline V gene sequence: CDR1 SGHNT, CDR2 YYREEE (reference sequence). CDR3 length: 16 amino acids. CDR3 in amino acids: CASSPTSGASGNEQFF. Here the CDR3 DNA reads TGTGCCAGCAGTCCGACTAGCGGGGCCTCTGGGAATGAGCAGTTCTTC.

This clone has just one count. The chain has TRBV6-5 and TRBJ1-6; no definite D call. The V end lost 2 bases, the J end lost 3 bases, and 8 bases lay between the germline ends. Germline V gene sequence: CDR1 MNHEY, CDR2 SVGAGI. The CDR3 spans 15 residues. The CDR3 spells CASSYDGNYNSPLHF. CDR3 nucleotide sequence: TGTGCCAGCAGTTACGACGGGAACTATAATTCACCCCTCCACTTT.

The chain links TRBV19 to TRBJ1-1, with unresolved D. CDR1 LNHDA and CDR2 SQIVND come from the germline V gene (reference sequence). The V end lost 5 bases, the J end lost 1 base, and 8 bases lay between the germline ends. This CDR3 comprises 13 residues. This chain's CDR3 is CASSVRPNTEAFF. The DNA for the CDR3 is TGTGCCAGTAGTGTGCGTCCGAACACTGAAGCTTTCTTT.

The CDR3 DNA is TGTGCCAGCAGTTTACCCCTTAGAGGGAACACCATATATTTT. Translated: CASSLPLRGNTIYF. V usage is TRBV28 and J usage is TRBJ1-3; no firm D call. This CDR3 contains 14 residues. From germline, CDR1 is MDHEN and CDR2 SYDVKM. Trimming pared 2 bases from V and 7 bases from J, leaving 12 bases between.

The J gene is TRBJ2-1, the V gene TRBV18, with 8 positions matching TRBD2. CDR1 is KGHSH, CDR2 LQKENI, per germline. With 6 bases clipped from V and 8 bases from J, the junction kept 6 bases outside the gene matches. The CDR3 sequence is 13 residues long. The CDR3 DNA reads TGTGCCAGCTCCCTCACTAGCGGCGATGAGCAGTTCTTC. It encodes CASSLTSGDEQFF.

The chain carries TRBV5-1 and TRBJ2-5; no reliable D call. This CDR3 is built from 11 residues. Germline V gives CDR1 SGHRS, CDR2 YFSETQ. The V gene lost 4 bases and the J gene lost 3 bases, with 4 bases spanning the gap. The CDR3 is CASSREETQYF. For the CDR3, the DNA is TGCGCCAGCAGCCGAGAAGAGACCCAGTACTTC.

The chain is built from TRBV5-1 and TRBJ2-1, with no clear D. Germline lookup yields CDR1 SGHRS and CDR2 YFSETQ. V lost 2 bases and J 1 base, leaving 10 bases between the germline ends. The CDR3 has 15 residues. The CDR3 coding sequence is TGCGCCAGCAGCTTAGCTCTGTCATCCTACAATGAGCAGTTCTTC. It codes for CASSLALSSYNEQFF.

The chain combines TRBV2 with TRBJ1-2; D uncertain. Germline-derived CDR1 and CDR2 are SNHLY and FYNNEI. CDR3 length equals 13 residues. Trimming took off 2 bases at V and 8 bases at J, with 12 bases between the two ends. CDR3 DNA sequence: TGTGCCAGCAGTGAAAGGAGGGCCCGGGGCTACACCTTC. Translation gives CASSERRARGYTF.

This clone has a handful of counts. V gene TRBV6-5 combines with J gene TRBJ1-4, with D possibly TRBD1 on 6 matching bases. The CDR3 extends over 15 amino acids. CDR1 and CDR2 from the germline V gene are MNHEY and SVGAGI. V shed 7 bases and J shed 3 bases, with 15 bases lying between them. The CDR3, as DNA: TGTGCCAGCACGGCCAGGGGCAACTCTAATGAAAAACTGTTTTTT. Translated, it gives CASTARGNSNEKLFF.

The gene calls are TRBV14 and TRBJ1-4; tentatively, D is TRBD1 (5 bases). The V and J ends lost 2 bases and 6 bases respectively, with 13 bases between them. The CDR3 spans 15 residues. Per the germline V gene, CDR1 is SGHDN and CDR2 is FVKESK. This CDR3 is CASSQLFPGDEKLFF. The CDR3 DNA reads TGTGCCAGCAGCCAACTATTTCCGGGGGATGAAAAACTGTTTTTT.